The rows below give T cell receptor beta chains drawn from one sample of a study of cytomegalovirus exposure and HLA in healthy donors. TCRdb keeps only in-frame clones here, not all; method: immunoSEQ multiplex PCR. The top ten hold around 3% of the sample, which has some 150,000 clones, roughly 82% seen once. The sequenced sample consisted of PBMCs. The receptors come from a man between 18 and 29 years old in good health and CMV-seropositive. CDR3s include the opening cysteine and the closing phenylalanine or tryptophan. D genes are given only for firm matches. Rows give clone size only sometimes, using once, few, many, or a class for an expanded clone.

abundance: NA
j_gene: TRBJ1-1
v_gene: TRBV19
d_gene: NA
CDR3nt: TGTGCCAGTAGTATGGGGCTAAACACTGAAGCTTTCTTT
CDR3aa: CASSMGLNTEAFF

abundance: NA
j_gene: TRBJ2-3
v_gene: TRBV7-8
d_gene: TRBD2
CDR3nt: TGTGCCAGCAGCGACGGCGGACTAGCGGGAGAGGAAGATACGCAGTATTTT
CDR3aa: CASSDGGLAGEEDTQYF

abundance: NA
j_gene: TRBJ1-3
v_gene: TRBV28
d_gene: TRBD1
CDR3nt: TGTGCCAGCAGTCCGACAGGGGCTGGAAACACCATATATTTT
CDR3aa: CASSPTGAGNTIYF

abundance: NA
j_gene: TRBJ1-2
v_gene: TRBV29-1
d_gene: NA
CDR3nt: TGCAGCGTCAATACAGGCTATGGCTACACCTTC
CDR3aa: CSVNTGYGYTF

abundance: once
j_gene: TRBJ2-2
v_gene: TRBV9
d_gene: TRBD2
CDR3nt: TGTGCCAGCAGCGTTTCAAGGACTAGCGGGACGAACACCGGGGAGCTGTTTTTT
CDR3aa: CASSVSRTSGTNTGELFF

abundance: NA
j_gene: TRBJ2-7
v_gene: TRBV2
d_gene: NA
CDR3nt: TGTGCCAGCAGAGAGGCCTACGAGCAGTACTTC
CDR3aa: CASREAYEQYF

abundance: NA
j_gene: TRBJ2-7
v_gene: TRBV28
d_gene: NA
CDR3nt: TGTGCCAGCAGTTCCCCGTTAGGAGGGCAGAACGAGCAGTACTTC
CDR3aa: CASSSPLGGQNEQYF

abundance: NA
j_gene: TRBJ1-1
v_gene: TRBV19
d_gene: NA
CDR3nt: TGTGCCAGTAGTATAGGTGCGGAGGCCGCTGAAGCTTTCTTT
CDR3aa: CASSIGAEAAEAFF

abundance: NA
j_gene: TRBJ2-5
v_gene: TRBV25-1
d_gene: TRBD2
CDR3nt: TGTGCCAGCACCCCCCGGACGGCTAGCGGGACAGAGACCCAGTACTTC
CDR3aa: CASTPRTASGTETQYF

abundance: NA
j_gene: TRBJ2-7
v_gene: TRBV19
d_gene: TRBD2
CDR3nt: TGTGCCAGTAGTATAGGAATTAGCGGGAGAGAGAACGAGCAGTACTTC
CDR3aa: CASSIGISGRENEQYF

abundance: NA
j_gene: TRBJ1-2
v_gene: TRBV6-4
d_gene: TRBD1
CDR3nt: TGTGCCAGCACCCGACAGGGATTCACCTTAAACTATGGCTACACCTTC
CDR3aa: CASTRQGFTLNYGYTF

abundance: NA
j_gene: TRBJ1-2
v_gene: TRBV4-1
d_gene: NA
CDR3nt: TGCGCCAGCAGCCAAGGTACAGTTCAAAACTATGGCTACACCTTC
CDR3aa: CASSQGTVQNYGYTF

abundance: NA
j_gene: TRBJ2-5
v_gene: TRBV6-6
d_gene: NA
CDR3nt: TGTGCCAGCAGTTACCCAGGACGAGGGCAAGAGACCCAGTACTTC
CDR3aa: CASSYPGRGQETQYF

abundance: once
j_gene: TRBJ1-1
v_gene: TRBV7-2
d_gene: TRBD1
CDR3nt: TGTGCCAGCAGCGCAACAGGGGGCGGCTTTGGCACTGAAGCTTTCTTT
CDR3aa: CASSATGGGFGTEAFF

abundance: NA
j_gene: TRBJ2-5
v_gene: TRBV5-1
d_gene: TRBD2
CDR3nt: TGCGCCAGCAGCTCGCCGAGCGGGAGGACGTACCAAGAGACCCAGTACTTC
CDR3aa: CASSSPSGRTYQETQYF

abundance: NA
j_gene: TRBJ1-1
v_gene: TRBV4-1
d_gene: NA
CDR3nt: TGCGCCAGCAGCCCCTCGTTCGGTGTCTCTGAAGCTTTCTTT
CDR3aa: CASSPSFGVSEAFF

abundance: once
j_gene: TRBJ2-7
v_gene: TRBV5-6
d_gene: NA
CDR3nt: TGTGCCAGCAGCTTGGGTGAAAGGCGGGAGCAGTACTTC
CDR3aa: CASSLGERREQYF

abundance: NA
j_gene: TRBJ2-7
v_gene: TRBV27
d_gene: TRBD2
CDR3nt: TGTGCCACCTCTACCCAAGCGGGAGGCTACGAGCAGTACTTC
CDR3aa: CATSTQAGGYEQYF

abundance: NA
j_gene: TRBJ2-6
v_gene: TRBV4-1
d_gene: NA
CDR3nt: TGCGCCAGTTACTCTGGGGCCAACGTCCTGACTTTC
CDR3aa: CASYSGANVLTF

abundance: NA
j_gene: TRBJ1-5
v_gene: TRBV11-2
d_gene: TRBD1
CDR3nt: TGTGCCAGCAGCTTAATGGGACAGGTCAATCAGCCCCAGCATTTT
CDR3aa: CASSLMGQVNQPQHF

abundance: NA
j_gene: TRBJ2-2
v_gene: TRBV30
d_gene: TRBD2
CDR3nt: TGTGCCTGGAGTGTTCCCAGCGGGGTGAACACCGGGGAGCTGTTTTTT
CDR3aa: CAWSVPSGVNTGELFF

abundance: NA
j_gene: TRBJ2-7
v_gene: TRBV27
d_gene: NA
CDR3nt: TGTGCCAGCAGTTATAAACAGAGCTACGAGCAGTACTTC
CDR3aa: CASSYKQSYEQYF

abundance: NA
j_gene: TRBJ1-3
v_gene: TRBV4-1
d_gene: TRBD1
CDR3nt: TGCGCCAGCAGCCAAGAGGACAGGGGCTCGGTTGGAAACACCATATATTTT
CDR3aa: CASSQEDRGSVGNTIYF

abundance: NA
j_gene: TRBJ2-1
v_gene: TRBV6-1
d_gene: NA
CDR3nt: TGTGCCAGCAGTGAAGAAGAGGCAGGGGGGCACAATGAGCAGTTCTTC
CDR3aa: CASSEEEAGGHNEQFF

abundance: NA
j_gene: TRBJ1-3
v_gene: TRBV9
d_gene: TRBD1
CDR3nt: TGTGCCAGCAGCGCTGAGGGGGCGCTGAGGAACACCATATATTTT
CDR3aa: CASSAEGALRNTIYF